The 8 T cell receptor beta chains below come from one sample, sequenced in a study of cytomegalovirus exposure and HLA in healthy donors. Primers included in the PCR were 60 Vbeta and 13 Jbeta primers. Libraries were prepared by immunoSEQ multiplex PCR; TCRdb keeps only in-frame clonotypes and omits some of them. The profile shows over 150,000 clones, around three quarters of them singletons. Sequencing input: PBMCs. The receptors were gathered from a man aged 25-45 years in good health and CMV-seropositive.

The V and J genes are TRBV6-5 and TRBJ2-5; TRBD1 matches at 8 bases. This CDR3 comprises 15 residues. The J segment lost 4 bases and the V segment lost 6 bases, leaving 10 bases of the junction unmatched. CDR1 is MNHEY, CDR2 SVGAGI, per germline. Here the CDR3 DNA reads TGTGCCAGCAGAGTCCTCGGGACAGGTTTAGAGACCCAGTACTTC. It specifies CASRVLGTGLETQYF.

The chain links TRBV6-1 to TRBJ2-7; D ambiguous. The CDR3 extends over 11 amino acids. Germline values: CDR1 MNHNS, CDR2 SASEGT. V lost 6 bases, J lost 3 bases, and 6 bases lay in between. Here the CDR3 DNA reads TGTGCCAGCAGGAGAGACTACGAGCAGTACTTC. Translating gives CASRRDYEQYF.

The CDR3 nucleotides are TGTGCCACCAGCAGAGCCCTAAGATTCGGGGAGACCCAGTACTTC. Encoded protein: CATSRALRFGETQYF. V usage is TRBV15 and J usage is TRBJ2-5; D unclear. There are 15 residues in the CDR3. From germline, CDR1 is LNHNV and CDR2 YYDKDF (reference sequence). Trimming cost V 1 base and J 5 bases, with 14 bases left between them.

This chain joins TRBV30 and TRBJ2-1, with 8 bases identical to TRBD2. V trimming: 5 bases; J trimming: 8 bases; junction bases outside the gene matches: 5. The germline V gene encodes CDR1 GTSNPN and CDR2 SVGIG (reference sequence). The CDR3 consists of 12 residues. CDR3 nucleotides: TGTGCCTGGCGGGGGGGCCACCATGAGCAGTTCTTC. Its translation: CAWRGGHHEQFF.

This clone was seen more than once but under ten times. The gene calls are TRBV28 and TRBJ2-1, with 9 bases aligning to TRBD2. The J segment lost 9 bases and the V segment lost 8 bases, leaving 11 bases of the junction unmatched. Germline-derived CDR1 and CDR2 are MDHEN and SYDVKM. CDR3 length equals 14 residues. The CDR3 DNA reads TGTGCCAGCCTCTGCGCGGGGGGGTCCTGTGAGCAGTTCTTC. Its translation: CASLCAGGSCEQFF.

The chain employs TRBV19 and TRBJ2-7, with 9 positions matching TRBD1. The CDR3 extends over 13 amino acids. V lost 6 bases, J lost 4 bases, and 4 bases stayed unmatched. Germline CDR1 is LNHDA and CDR2 is SQIVND (reference sequence). The CDR3 DNA sequence: TGTGCCAGTAGCTCGACAGGGGGATACGAGCAGTACTTC. Its protein is CASSSTGGYEQYF.

Concerning this clone itself: This specimen includes other DNA sequences encoding the same CDR3. Here the CDR3 DNA reads TGTGCCAGCACCAGGGACAAATTGGGGCAAGAGACCCAGTACTTC. Protein: CASTRDKLGQETQYF. This rearrangement joins TRBV6-5 to TRBJ2-5; D perhaps matches TRBD1 (6 bases). The CDR3 runs to 15 residues. Trimming took 7 bases from V and 2 from J, leaving 17 bases between them. Germline CDR1 MNHEY, CDR2 SVGAGI.

The gene calls are TRBV27 and TRBJ2-7, with 10 bases that match TRBD1. The junction had 0 bases not matched to a gene; V was cut back by 3 bases and J by 1 base. The CDR3 is made up of 14 amino acids. In germline, CDR1 is MNHEY, CDR2 SMNVEV (reference sequence). The DNA for the CDR3 is TGTGCCAGCAGTTTGGACAGGGGGTCCTACGAGCAGTACTTC. Protein product: CASSLDRGSYEQYF.